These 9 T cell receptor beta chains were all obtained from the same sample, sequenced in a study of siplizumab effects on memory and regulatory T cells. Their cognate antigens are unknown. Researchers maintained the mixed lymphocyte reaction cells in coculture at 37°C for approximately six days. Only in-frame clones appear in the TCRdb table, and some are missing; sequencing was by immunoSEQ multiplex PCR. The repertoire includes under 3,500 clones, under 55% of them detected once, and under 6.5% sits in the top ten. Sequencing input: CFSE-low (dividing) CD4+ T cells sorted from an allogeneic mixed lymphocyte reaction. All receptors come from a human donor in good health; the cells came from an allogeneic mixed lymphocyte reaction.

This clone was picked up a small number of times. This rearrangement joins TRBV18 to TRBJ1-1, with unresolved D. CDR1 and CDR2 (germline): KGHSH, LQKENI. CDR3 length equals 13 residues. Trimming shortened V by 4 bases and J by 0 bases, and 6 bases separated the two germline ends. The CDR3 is CASSLEMNTEAFF. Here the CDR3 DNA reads TGTGCCAGCTCACTAGAAATGAACACTGAAGCTTTCTTT.

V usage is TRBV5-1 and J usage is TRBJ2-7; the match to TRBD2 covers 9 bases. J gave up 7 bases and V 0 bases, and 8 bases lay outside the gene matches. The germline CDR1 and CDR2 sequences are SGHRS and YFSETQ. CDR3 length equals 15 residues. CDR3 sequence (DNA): TGCGCCAGCAGCTTGGATGGTAGCGGGAGTTGGGAGCAGTACTTC. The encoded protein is CASSLDGSGSWEQYF.

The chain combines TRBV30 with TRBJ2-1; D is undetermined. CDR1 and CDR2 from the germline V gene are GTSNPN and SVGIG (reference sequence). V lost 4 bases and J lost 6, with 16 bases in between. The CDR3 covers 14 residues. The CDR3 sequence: CAWTRITQTNEQFF. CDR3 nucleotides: TGTGCCTGGACCCGGATTACCCAGACCAATGAGCAGTTCTTC.

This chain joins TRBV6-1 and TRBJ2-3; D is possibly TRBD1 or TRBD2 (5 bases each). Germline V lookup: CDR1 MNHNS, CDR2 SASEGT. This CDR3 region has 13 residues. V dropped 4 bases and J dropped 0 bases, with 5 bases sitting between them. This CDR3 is CASSGDSTDTQYF. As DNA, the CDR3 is TGTGCCAGCAGTGGGGACAGCACAGATACGCAGTATTTT.

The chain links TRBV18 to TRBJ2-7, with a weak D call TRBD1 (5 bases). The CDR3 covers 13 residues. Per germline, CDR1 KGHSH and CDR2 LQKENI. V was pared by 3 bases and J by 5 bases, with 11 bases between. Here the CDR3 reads CASSPRVGDEQYF. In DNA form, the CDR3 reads TGTGCCAGCTCACCCAGGGTCGGCGACGAGCAGTACTTC.

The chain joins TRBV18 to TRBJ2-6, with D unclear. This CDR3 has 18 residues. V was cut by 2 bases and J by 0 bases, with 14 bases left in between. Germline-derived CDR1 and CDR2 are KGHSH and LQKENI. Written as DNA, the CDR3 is TGTGCCAGCTCACCATATATAATGCCTAGCTCTGGGGCCAACGTCCTGACTTTC. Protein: CASSPYIMPSSGANVLTF.

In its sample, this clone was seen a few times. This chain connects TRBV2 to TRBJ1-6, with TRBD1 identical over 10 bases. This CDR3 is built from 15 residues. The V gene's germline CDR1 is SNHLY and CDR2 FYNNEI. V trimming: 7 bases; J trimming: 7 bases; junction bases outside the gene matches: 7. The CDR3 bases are TGTGCCAGCATGACAGGGGGCGCGGGGAATTCACCCCTCCACTTT. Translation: CASMTGGAGNSPLHF.

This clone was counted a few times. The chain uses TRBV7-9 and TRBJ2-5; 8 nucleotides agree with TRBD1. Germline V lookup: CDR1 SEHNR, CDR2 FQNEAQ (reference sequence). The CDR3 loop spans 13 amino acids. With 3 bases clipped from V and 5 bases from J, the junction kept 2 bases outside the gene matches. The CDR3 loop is CASSFRGQETQYF. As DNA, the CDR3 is TGTGCCAGCAGCTTCAGGGGGCAGGAGACCCAGTACTTC.

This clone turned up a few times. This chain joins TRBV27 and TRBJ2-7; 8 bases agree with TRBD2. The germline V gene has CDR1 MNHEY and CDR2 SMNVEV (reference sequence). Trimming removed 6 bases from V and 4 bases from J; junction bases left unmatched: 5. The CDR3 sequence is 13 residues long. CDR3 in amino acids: CASRPSGGYEQYF. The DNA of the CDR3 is TGTGCCAGCAGACCGAGCGGGGGATACGAGCAGTACTTC.